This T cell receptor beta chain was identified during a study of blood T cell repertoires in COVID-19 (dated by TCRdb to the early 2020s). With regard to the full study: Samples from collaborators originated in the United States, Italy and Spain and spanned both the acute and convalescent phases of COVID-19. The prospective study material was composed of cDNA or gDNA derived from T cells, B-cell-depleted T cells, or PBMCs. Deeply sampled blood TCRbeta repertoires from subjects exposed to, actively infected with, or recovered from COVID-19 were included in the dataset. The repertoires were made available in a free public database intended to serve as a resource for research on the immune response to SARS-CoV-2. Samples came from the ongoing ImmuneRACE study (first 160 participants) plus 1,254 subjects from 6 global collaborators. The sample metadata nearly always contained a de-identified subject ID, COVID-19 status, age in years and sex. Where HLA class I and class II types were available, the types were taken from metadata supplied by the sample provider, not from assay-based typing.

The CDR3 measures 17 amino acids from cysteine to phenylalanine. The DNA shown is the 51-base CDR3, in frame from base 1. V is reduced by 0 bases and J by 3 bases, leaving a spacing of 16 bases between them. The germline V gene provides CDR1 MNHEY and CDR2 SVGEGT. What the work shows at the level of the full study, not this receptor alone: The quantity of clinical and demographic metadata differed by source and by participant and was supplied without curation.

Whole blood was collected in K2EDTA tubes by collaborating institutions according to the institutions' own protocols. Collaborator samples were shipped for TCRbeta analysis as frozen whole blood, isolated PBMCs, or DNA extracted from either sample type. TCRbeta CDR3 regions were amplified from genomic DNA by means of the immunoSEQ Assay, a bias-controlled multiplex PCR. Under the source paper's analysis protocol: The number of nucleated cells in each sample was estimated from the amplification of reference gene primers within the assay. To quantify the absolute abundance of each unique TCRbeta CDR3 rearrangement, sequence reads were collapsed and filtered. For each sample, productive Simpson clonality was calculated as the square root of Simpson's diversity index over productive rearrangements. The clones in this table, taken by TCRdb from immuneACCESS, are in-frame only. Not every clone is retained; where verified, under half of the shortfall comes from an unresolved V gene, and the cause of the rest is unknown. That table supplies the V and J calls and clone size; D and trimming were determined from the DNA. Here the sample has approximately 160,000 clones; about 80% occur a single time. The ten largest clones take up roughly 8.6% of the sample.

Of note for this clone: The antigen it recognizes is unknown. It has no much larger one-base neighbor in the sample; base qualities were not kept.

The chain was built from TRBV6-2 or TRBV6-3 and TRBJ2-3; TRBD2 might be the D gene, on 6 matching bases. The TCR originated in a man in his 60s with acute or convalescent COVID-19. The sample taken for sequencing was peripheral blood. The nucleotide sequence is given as TGTGCCAGCAGTTACTCGAGACGGGCCGGAGGGACAGATACGCAGTATTTT. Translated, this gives CASSYSRRAGGTDTQYF.